This passage covers 16 T cell receptor beta chains from one sample sequenced in a study of T cell responses to AZD1222 COVID-19 vaccine. Generated by immunoSEQ multiplex PCR, the TCRdb table keeps only in-frame clones and is missing some. The sample shows roughly 100,000 clones, roughly 90% of them seen only once. Sequenced here: peripheral blood, sampled on day 0 of AZD1222 vaccination. The origin of the receptors is an adult in good health.

The V and J genes are TRBV4-1 and TRBJ2-1; TRBD2 aligns across 8 bases. The length of the CDR3 is 16 residues. Per the germline V gene, CDR1 is MGHRA and CDR2 is YSYEKL. V trimming: 3 bases; J trimming: 6 bases; junction bases outside the gene matches: 10. The CDR3 loop is CASSHDPTSVGNEQFF. In DNA form, the CDR3 reads TGCGCCAGCAGCCACGACCCGACTAGCGTGGGCAATGAGCAGTTCTTC.

The chain couples TRBV30 to TRBJ1-3; no reliable D call. V was cut by 1 base and J by 0 bases, with 7 bases left in between. Germline values: CDR1 GTSNPN, CDR2 SVGIG (reference sequence). The CDR3 spans 14 residues. The CDR3 here is CAWSDTLSGNTIYF. CDR3 coding DNA: TGTGCCTGGAGTGACACACTCTCTGGAAACACCATATATTTT.

The genes are TRBV7-9 and TRBJ1-2, with D uncertain. Germline CDR1 SEHNR, CDR2 FQNEAQ (reference sequence). V lost 7 bases and J 1 base, leaving 7 bases between the germline ends. The CDR3 is made up of 12 amino acids. This CDR3 is CASTPLNYGYTF. The CDR3 DNA reads TGTGCCAGCACGCCCCTTAACTATGGCTACACCTTC.

V and J are TRBV30 and TRBJ2-3; 11 bases match TRBD2. Germline assignment: CDR1 GTSNPN and CDR2 SVGIG (reference sequence). The CDR3 runs 13 residues. The junction had 4 bases not matched to a gene; V was cut back by 6 bases and J by 5 bases. Here the CDR3 DNA reads TGTGCCTGCGGGCTAGCGGGAGGAGATACGCAGTATTTT. Amino acids: CACGLAGGDTQYF.

The V call is TRBV25-1, the J call TRBJ1-1, with D possibly matching TRBD1 (5 bases). Germline V gene sequence: CDR1 MGHDK, CDR2 SYGVNS. The CDR3 runs to 16 residues. The V end was cut by 1 base, the J end by 4 bases, with 16 bases between. The CDR3 bases are TGTGCCAGCAGTGAATGGGGGGAGATCGGATCCACTGAAGCTTTCTTT. It translates to CASSEWGEIGSTEAFF.

This clone has just a few counts. The J gene is TRBJ1-2, the V gene TRBV15, with D tentatively TRBD1 (5 bases). This CDR3 contains 14 residues. CDR1 LNHNV and CDR2 YYDKDF come from the germline V gene (reference sequence). Trimming cost V 0 bases and J 4 bases, with 9 bases left between them. CDR3 sequence: CATSRDSRAYGYTF. Here the CDR3 DNA reads TGTGCCACCAGCAGAGATTCCAGGGCCTATGGCTACACCTTC.

The J gene is TRBJ2-5, the V gene TRBV10-1; no clear D. In germline, CDR1 is WNHNN, CDR2 SYGVQD (reference sequence). This CDR3 spans 12 amino acids. With 11 bases removed from V and 2 bases from J, the gap between germline ends came to 12 bases. In nucleotides, the CDR3 is TGCGCCCCCACGGTGGGTCAAGAGACCCAGTACTTC. It encodes CAPTVGQETQYF.

This chain joins TRBV27 and TRBJ2-5; D is ambiguous. The CDR3 extends over 13 amino acids. With 3 bases removed from V and 2 bases from J, the gap between germline ends came to 7 bases. Germline V gene lookup returns CDR1 MNHEY and CDR2 SMNVEV (reference sequence). The CDR3 loop is CASSFRRQETQYF. The CDR3 nucleotides are TGTGCCAGCAGTTTCCGGCGGCAAGAGACCCAGTACTTC.

The rearrangement links TRBV10-3 to TRBJ2-3; D remains unclear. Germline V gene sequence: CDR1 ENHRY, CDR2 SYGVKD. The CDR3 totals 13 residues. V was clipped by 3 bases and J by 3 bases, with 7 bases between them. The CDR3 region is CAISEPRTDTQYF. The CDR3 bases are TGTGCCATCAGTGAACCGAGGACAGATACGCAGTATTTT.

This clone has just a few counts. The chain joins TRBV6-1 to TRBJ1-6, with D possibly TRBD1 on 5 matching bases. CDR1 is MNHNS and CDR2 is SASEGT in the germline V gene. The V end lost 1 base, the J end lost 7 bases, and 11 bases lay between the germline ends. This CDR3 region has 15 residues. This CDR3 is CASSEVGGGNSPLHF. CDR3 sequence (DNA): TGTGCCAGCAGTGAAGTGGGGGGTGGAAATTCACCCCTCCACTTT.

This chain connects TRBV6-2 or TRBV6-3 to TRBJ2-7; tentative D call: TRBD2 (5 bases). Trimming stripped 2 bases from V and 12 bases from J, with 17 bases between. Germline V gene sequence: CDR1 MNHEY, CDR2 SVGEGT. There are 13 residues in the CDR3. CDR3 residues: CASSYPGNAGVYF. In DNA form, the CDR3 reads TGTGCCAGCAGTTACCCCGGGAATGCCGGCGTGTACTTC.

V is TRBV30 and J is TRBJ1-1, with a possible D match to TRBD1 (5 bases). In germline, CDR1 is GTSNPN, CDR2 SVGIG (reference sequence). Between the trimmed V and J ends, which lost 5 bases and 11 bases, there was a span of 21 bases. This CDR3 is built from 13 residues. In nucleotides, the CDR3 is TGTGCCTGGGGCGATTTGGGGGAGTTTCGGGCTTTCTTT. Translating it yields CAWGDLGEFRAFF.

Of note for this clone: One junction end disagrees with the germline gene, perhaps due to a read error. The rearrangement joins TRBV7-9 to TRBJ2-2; 10 bases match TRBD2. The CDR3 sequence is 15 residues long. CDR1 is SEHNR, CDR2 FQNEAQ, per germline (reference sequence). The DNA for the CDR3 is TGTGCCAGCAGCGTAGCGGGGGGTTCGTACGGGGAGCTGTTTTTT. It yields the protein CASSVAGGSYGELFF.

The CDR3 sequence is CASSLTGGSSYEQYF. As DNA, the CDR3 is TGTGCCAGCAGCTTAACGGGAGGAAGCTCCTACGAGCAGTACTTC. The chain combines TRBV6-2 or TRBV6-3 with TRBJ2-7; 7 positions match TRBD2. Germline CDR1 MNHEY, CDR2 SVGEGT. The CDR3 spans 15 residues. Unmatched junction bases numbered 8, after V lost 6 bases and J lost 0 bases.

The genes are TRBV5-6 and TRBJ2-7; 9 bases align to TRBD1. This CDR3 has 14 amino acids. V lost 0 bases and J lost 2; bases outside the gene matches: 0. Germline lookup yields CDR1 SGHDT and CDR2 YYEEEE. The CDR3 reads CASSLGTGAYEQYF. CDR3 nucleotides: TGTGCCAGCAGCTTGGGGACAGGGGCCTACGAGCAGTACTTC.

V is TRBV7-3 and J is TRBJ2-7, with 10 positions matching TRBD2. The CDR3 is 16 residues long. Germline loops: CDR1 SGHTA, CDR2 FQGTGA. V lost 5 bases to trimming and J lost 2 bases; unmatched junction nucleotides: 9. The CDR3 sequence is CASSRPGLARPYEQYF. The CDR3 nucleotides read TGTGCCAGCAGCCGGCCGGGACTAGCGCGTCCCTACGAGCAGTACTTC. Drawing the rest from reference TRBV7-3 and TRBJ2-7, the complete variable domain is GAGVSQTPSNKVTEKGKYVELRCDPISGHTALYWYRQSLGQGPEFLIYFQGTGAADDSGLPNDRFFAVRPEGSVSTLKIQRTERGDSAVYLCASSRPGLARPYEQYFGPGTRLTVT.